This T cell receptor beta chain appears in the sequencing data of a study of radiotherapy plus CTLA-4 blockade in lung cancer. The length of the CDR3 is 15 residues. Trimming took 1 base from V and 0 from J, leaving 10 bases between them. Germline loops: CDR1 SGHTA, CDR2 FQGNSA. Assay used: immunoSEQ multiplex PCR; TCRdb lists only in-frame clones, some missing. The repertoire holds approximately 77,000 clones, with roughly 80% as singletons. For this clone: Its cognate antigen is unknown.

Points from the study as a whole: After radiotherapy and ipilimumab, tumor-derived clones expanded in peripheral blood.

This clonotype was obtained from a human donor with non-small cell lung cancer who had stable disease on radiotherapy plus ipilimumab. The material was peripheral blood, obtained from a patient treated with radiotherapy plus ipilimumab. The J gene is TRBJ2-7, the V gene TRBV7-2; D gene ambiguous. The CDR3 reads CASSLGSGNSYEQYF. The CDR3, as DNA: TGTGCCAGCAGCTTAGGATCGGGCAACTCCTACGAGCAGTACTTC.